The sequence of this T cell receptor beta chain was determined in a study of control samples from healthy donors and cancer patients. V gave up 5 bases and J gave up 3 bases; unmatched junction bases: 6. The germline V gene encodes CDR1 SEHNR and CDR2 FQNEAQ (reference sequence). The CDR3 is 15 amino acids. TCRdb's table, derived via immunoSEQ multiplex PCR, lists solely in-frame clones and lacks some. The sample data list roughly 200,000 clones. This receptor was identified in a woman in her 30s in good health. The chain is built from TRBV7-9 and TRBJ1-3; 8 bases map to TRBD1. The sample consisted of blood. As DNA, the CDR3 is TGTGCCAGCAGCCGTCAGGGGGCGAGTGGAAACACCATATATTTT. It translates to CASSRQGASGNTIYF.